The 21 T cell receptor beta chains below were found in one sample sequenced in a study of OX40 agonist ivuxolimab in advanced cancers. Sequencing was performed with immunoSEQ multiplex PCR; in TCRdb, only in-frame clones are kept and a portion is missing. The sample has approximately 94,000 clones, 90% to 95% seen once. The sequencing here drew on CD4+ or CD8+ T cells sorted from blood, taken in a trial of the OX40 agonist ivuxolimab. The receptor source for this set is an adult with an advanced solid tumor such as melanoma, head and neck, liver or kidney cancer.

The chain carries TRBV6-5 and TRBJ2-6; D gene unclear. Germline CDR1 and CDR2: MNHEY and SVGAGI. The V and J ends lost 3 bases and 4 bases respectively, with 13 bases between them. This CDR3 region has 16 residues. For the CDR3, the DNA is TGTGCCAGCAGTTATGGTTTTAGGGCAGGGGCCAACGTCCTGACTTTC. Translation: CASSYGFRAGANVLTF.

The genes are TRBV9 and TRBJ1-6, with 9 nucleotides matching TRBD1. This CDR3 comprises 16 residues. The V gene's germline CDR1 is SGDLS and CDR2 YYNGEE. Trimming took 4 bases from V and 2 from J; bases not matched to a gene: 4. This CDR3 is CASSFRQGAYNSPLHF. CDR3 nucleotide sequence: TGTGCCAGCAGCTTTCGACAGGGGGCCTATAATTCACCCCTCCACTTT.

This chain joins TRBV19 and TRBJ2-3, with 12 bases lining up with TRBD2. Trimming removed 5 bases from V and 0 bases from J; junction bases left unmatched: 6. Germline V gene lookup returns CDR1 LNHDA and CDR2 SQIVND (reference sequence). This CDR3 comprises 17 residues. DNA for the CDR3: TGTGCCAGTAGTTCTCCCGGGACTAGCGGGAGCACAGATACGCAGTATTTT. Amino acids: CASSSPGTSGSTDTQYF.

CDR3 amino acids: CARSAVGSGRGETQYF. The CDR3 DNA is TGTGCCAGAAGCGCTGTTGGTAGCGGGAGAGGGGAGACCCAGTACTTC. The chain recombines TRBV5-3 with TRBJ2-5, with 9 bases aligning to TRBD2. TRBV5-3 is filed as an ORF, its function uncertain. The V gene end was trimmed by 4 bases and the J gene end by 5 bases; junction bases not matched to a gene: 12. The CDR3 loop spans 16 amino acids.

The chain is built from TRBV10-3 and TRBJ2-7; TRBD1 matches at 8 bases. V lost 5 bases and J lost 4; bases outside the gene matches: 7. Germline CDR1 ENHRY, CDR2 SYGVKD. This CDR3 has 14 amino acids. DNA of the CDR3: TGTGCCATCAGTCAGGGGGCGGATGGGTACGAGCAGTACTTC. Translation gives CAISQGADGYEQYF.

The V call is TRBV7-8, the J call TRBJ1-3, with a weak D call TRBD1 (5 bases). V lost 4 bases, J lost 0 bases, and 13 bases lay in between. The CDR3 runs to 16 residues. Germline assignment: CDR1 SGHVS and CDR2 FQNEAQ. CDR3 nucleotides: TGTGCCAGCAGCTCCTTTTCGGGACGCTCTGGAAACACCATATATTTT. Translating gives CASSSFSGRSGNTIYF.

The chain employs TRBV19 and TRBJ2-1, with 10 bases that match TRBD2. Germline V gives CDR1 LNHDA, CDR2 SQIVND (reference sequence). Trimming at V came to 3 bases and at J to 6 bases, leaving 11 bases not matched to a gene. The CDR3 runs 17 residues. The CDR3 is CASSIELAGGRGNEQFF. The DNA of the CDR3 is TGTGCCAGTAGTATCGAATTAGCGGGAGGTCGGGGCAATGAGCAGTTCTTC. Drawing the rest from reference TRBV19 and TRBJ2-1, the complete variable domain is DGGITQSPKYLFRKEGQNVTLSCEQNLNHDAMYWYRQDPGQGLRLIYYSQIVNDFQKGDIAEGYSVSREKKESFPLTVTSAQKNPTAFYLCASSIELAGGRGNEQFFGPGTRLTVL.

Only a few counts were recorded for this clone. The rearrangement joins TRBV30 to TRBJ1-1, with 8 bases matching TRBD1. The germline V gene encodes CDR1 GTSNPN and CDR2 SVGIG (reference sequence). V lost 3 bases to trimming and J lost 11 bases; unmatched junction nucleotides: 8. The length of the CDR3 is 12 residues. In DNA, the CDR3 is TGTGCCTGGAGGCGGACAGGGCCCATGGCTTTCTTT. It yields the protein CAWRRTGPMAFF.

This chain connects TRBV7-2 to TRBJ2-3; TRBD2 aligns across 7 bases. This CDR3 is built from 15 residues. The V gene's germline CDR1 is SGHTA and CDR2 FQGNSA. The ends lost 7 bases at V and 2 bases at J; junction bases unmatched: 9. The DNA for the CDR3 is TGTGCCAGCACCCTGGGGGGGAGGGACACAGATACGCAGTATTTT. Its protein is CASTLGGRDTDTQYF.

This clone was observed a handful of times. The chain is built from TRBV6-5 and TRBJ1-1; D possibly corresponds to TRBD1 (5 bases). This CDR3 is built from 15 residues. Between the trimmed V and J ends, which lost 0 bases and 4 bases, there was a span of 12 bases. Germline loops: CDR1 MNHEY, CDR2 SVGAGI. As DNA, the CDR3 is TGTGCCAGCAGTTACTCCCCAGTTAGGGGCACTGAAGCTTTCTTT. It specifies CASSYSPVRGTEAFF.

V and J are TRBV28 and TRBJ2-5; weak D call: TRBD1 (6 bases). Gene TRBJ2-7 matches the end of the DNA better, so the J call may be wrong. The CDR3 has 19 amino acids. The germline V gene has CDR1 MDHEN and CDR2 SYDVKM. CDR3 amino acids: CASSLGQWLGHGNPYEQYF. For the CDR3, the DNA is TGTGCCAGCAGTTTAGGCCAGTGGTTGGGACACGGAAACCCCTACGAGCAGTACTTC.

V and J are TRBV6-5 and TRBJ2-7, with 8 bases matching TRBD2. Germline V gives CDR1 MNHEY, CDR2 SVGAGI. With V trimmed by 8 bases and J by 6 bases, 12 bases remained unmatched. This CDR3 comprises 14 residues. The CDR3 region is CASQPIAGIGEQYF. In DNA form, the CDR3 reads TGTGCCAGCCAGCCCATAGCGGGAATCGGCGAGCAGTACTTC.

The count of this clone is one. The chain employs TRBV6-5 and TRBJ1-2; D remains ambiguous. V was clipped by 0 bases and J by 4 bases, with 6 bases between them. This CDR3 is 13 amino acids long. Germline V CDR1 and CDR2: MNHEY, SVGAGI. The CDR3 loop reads CASSYSRAYGYTF. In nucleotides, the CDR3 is TGTGCCAGCAGTTACTCACGGGCCTATGGCTACACCTTC.

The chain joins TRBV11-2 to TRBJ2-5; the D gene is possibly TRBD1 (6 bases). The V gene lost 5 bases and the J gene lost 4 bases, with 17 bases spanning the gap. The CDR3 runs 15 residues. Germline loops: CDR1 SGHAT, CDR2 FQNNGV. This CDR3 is CASSLQGGGIETQYF. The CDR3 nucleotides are TGTGCCAGCAGCCTACAGGGTGGGGGAATAGAGACCCAGTACTTC.

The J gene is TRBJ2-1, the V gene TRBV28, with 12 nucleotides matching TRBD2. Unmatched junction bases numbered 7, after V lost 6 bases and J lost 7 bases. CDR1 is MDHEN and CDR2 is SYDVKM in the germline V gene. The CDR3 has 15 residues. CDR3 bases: TGTGCCAGCAGACCAGGACTAGCGGGGCCTAATGAGCAGTTCTTC. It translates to CASRPGLAGPNEQFF.

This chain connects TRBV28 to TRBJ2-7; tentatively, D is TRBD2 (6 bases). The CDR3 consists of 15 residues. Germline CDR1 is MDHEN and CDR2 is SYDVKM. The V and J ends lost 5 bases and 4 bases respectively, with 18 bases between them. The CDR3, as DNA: TGTGCCAGCAGTCCCCCTAGCGTCACCTTATACGAGCAGTACTTC. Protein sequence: CASSPPSVTLYEQYF.

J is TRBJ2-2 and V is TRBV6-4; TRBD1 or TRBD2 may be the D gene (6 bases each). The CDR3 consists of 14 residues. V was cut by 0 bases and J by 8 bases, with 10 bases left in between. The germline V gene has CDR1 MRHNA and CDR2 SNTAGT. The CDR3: CASSDSTGLGELFF. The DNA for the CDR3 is TGTGCCAGCAGTGACTCGACAGGACTAGGGGAGCTGTTTTTT.

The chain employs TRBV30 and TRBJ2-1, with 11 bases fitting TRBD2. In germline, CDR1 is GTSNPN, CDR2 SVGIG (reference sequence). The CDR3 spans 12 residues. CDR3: CSLAGVGGEQFF. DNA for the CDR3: TGTTCACTAGCGGGAGTCGGAGGTGAGCAGTTCTTC. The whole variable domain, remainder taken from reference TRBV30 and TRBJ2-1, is SQTIHQWPATLVQPVGSPLSLECTVEGTSNPNLYWYRQAAGRGLQLLFYSVGIGQISSEVPQNLSASRPQDRQFILSSKKLLLSDSGFYLCSLAGVGGEQFFGPGTRLTVL.

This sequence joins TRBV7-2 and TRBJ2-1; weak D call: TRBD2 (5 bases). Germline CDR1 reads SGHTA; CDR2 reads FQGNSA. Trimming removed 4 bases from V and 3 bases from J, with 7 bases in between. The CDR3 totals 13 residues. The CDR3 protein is CASSSEGYNEQFF. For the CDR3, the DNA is TGTGCCAGCAGCTCCGAGGGCTACAATGAGCAGTTCTTC.

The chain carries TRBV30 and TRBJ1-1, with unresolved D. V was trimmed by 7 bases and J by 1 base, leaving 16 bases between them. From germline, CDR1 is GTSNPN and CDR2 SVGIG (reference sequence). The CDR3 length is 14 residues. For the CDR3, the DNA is TGTGCCTCCCGAATCGGTTGGGGGAACACTGAAGCTTTCTTT. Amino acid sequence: CASRIGWGNTEAFF.

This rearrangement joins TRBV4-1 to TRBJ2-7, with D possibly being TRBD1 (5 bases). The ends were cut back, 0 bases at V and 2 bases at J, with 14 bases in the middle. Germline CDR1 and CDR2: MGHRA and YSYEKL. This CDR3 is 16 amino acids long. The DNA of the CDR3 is TGCGCCAGCAGCCAAGAGGGTGGCAGGGTACCCTACGAGCAGTACTTC. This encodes CASSQEGGRVPYEQYF.